A selection of T cell receptor beta chains follows, all from one sample in a study of cytomegalovirus exposure and HLA in healthy donors. The protocol was immunoSEQ multiplex PCR, while the TCRdb copy is restricted to in-frame clones and leaves out a portion. The sample has 100,000 or so clones, roughly 15% seen once. The sample comprised PBMCs. The receptors here all came from a female donor in good health and CMV-seronegative. CDR3s include the opening cysteine and the closing phenylalanine or tryptophan. Fields, in order: D gene, J gene, clone size, V gene, CDR3 protein, CDR3 DNA. The D gene is left open where the match is weak. Clone size is shown for a subset of rows, as once, few, many or a class of expanded clone.

D: -
J: TRBJ1-2
size: -
V: TRBV13
CDR3: CASSLGQFYGYTF
DNA: TGTGCCAGCAGCTTAGGACAGTTCTATGGCTACACCTTC

D: -
J: TRBJ2-2
size: few
V: TRBV7-9
CDR3: CASRREQGAGELFF
DNA: TGTGCCAGCAGAAGAGAACAGGGCGCCGGGGAGCTGTTTTTT

D: TRBD2
J: TRBJ2-1
size: -
V: TRBV11-2
CDR3: CASSDLAGPSYNEQFF
DNA: TGTGCCAGCAGCGACCTAGCGGGCCCCTCCTACAATGAGCAGTTCTTC

D: TRBD1
J: TRBJ2-1
size: -
V: TRBV6-5
CDR3: CASSSGQGGNEQFF
DNA: TGTGCCAGCAGCTCTGGACAGGGAGGTAATGAGCAGTTCTTC

D: TRBD1
J: TRBJ1-4
size: -
V: TRBV4-1
CDR3: CASSPPSGQGGRENEKLFF
DNA: TGCGCCAGCAGCCCCCCCTCGGGACAGGGTGGAAGGGAGAACGAAAAACTGTTTTTT

D: TRBD2
J: TRBJ2-3
size: -
V: TRBV5-6
CDR3: CASSSIKLAGGADTQYF
DNA: TGTGCCAGCAGCTCGATCAAACTAGCGGGGGGGGCTGATACGCAGTATTTT

D: -
J: TRBJ2-1
size: -
V: TRBV6-5
CDR3: CASSYSSTSHNEQFF
DNA: TGTGCCAGCAGTTACTCGAGTACTAGCCACAATGAGCAGTTCTTC

D: TRBD1
J: TRBJ1-4
size: few
V: TRBV7-4
CDR3: CASRLRPGQGTMRLFF
DNA: TGTGCCAGCAGACTACGTCCGGGACAGGGAACAATGAGACTGTTTTTT

D: TRBD1
J: TRBJ2-7
size: -
V: TRBV4-3
CDR3: CASSPGSGTAYEQYF
DNA: TGCGCCAGCAGCCCGGGCTCCGGGACAGCCTACGAGCAGTACTTC

D: -
J: TRBJ1-5
size: -
V: TRBV5-6
CDR3: CASSLGAGNQPQHF
DNA: TGTGCCAGCAGCTTGGGTGCAGGGAATCAGCCCCAGCATTTT

D: -
J: TRBJ1-3
size: few
V: TRBV7-2
CDR3: CASSLAGALGASGNTIYF
DNA: TGTGCCAGCAGCTTAGCGGGGGCCCTGGGGGCGTCTGGAAACACCATATATTTT

D: TRBD1
J: TRBJ1-2
size: few
V: TRBV7-9
CDR3: CASSVTGGTYGYTF
DNA: TGTGCCAGCAGCGTAACAGGGGGCACCTATGGCTACACCTTC

D: TRBD2
J: TRBJ2-7
size: few
V: TRBV7-9
CDR3: CASSTTSGRVAHEQYF
DNA: TGTGCCAGCAGCACGACTAGCGGGAGGGTAGCCCACGAGCAGTACTTC